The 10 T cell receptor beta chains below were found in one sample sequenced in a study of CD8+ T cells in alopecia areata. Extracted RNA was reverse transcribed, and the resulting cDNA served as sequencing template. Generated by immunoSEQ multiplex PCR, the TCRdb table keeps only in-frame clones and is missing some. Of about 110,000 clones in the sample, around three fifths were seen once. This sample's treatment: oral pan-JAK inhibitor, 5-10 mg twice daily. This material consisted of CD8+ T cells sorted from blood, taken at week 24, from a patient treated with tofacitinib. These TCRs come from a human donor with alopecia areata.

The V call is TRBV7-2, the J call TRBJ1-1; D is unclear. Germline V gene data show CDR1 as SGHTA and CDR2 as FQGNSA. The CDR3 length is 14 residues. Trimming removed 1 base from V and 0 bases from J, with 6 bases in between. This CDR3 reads CASSLELVNTEAFF. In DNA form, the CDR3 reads TGTGCCAGCAGCTTAGAATTAGTGAACACTGAAGCTTTCTTT.

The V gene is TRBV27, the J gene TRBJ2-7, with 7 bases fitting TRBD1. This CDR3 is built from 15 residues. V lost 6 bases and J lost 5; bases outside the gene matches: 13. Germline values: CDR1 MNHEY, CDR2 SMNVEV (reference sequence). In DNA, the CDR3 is TGTGCCAGCAGCACGAACAGGGGCATATTCCACGAGCAGTACTTC. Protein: CASSTNRGIFHEQYF.

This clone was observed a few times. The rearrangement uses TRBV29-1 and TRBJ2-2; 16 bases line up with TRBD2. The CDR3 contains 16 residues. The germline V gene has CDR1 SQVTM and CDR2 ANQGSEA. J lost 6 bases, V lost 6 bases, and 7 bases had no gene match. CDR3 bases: TGCAGCGTACCGGGACTAGCGGGGGGGCGGTCCGGGGAGCTGTTTTTT. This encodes CSVPGLAGGRSGELFF.

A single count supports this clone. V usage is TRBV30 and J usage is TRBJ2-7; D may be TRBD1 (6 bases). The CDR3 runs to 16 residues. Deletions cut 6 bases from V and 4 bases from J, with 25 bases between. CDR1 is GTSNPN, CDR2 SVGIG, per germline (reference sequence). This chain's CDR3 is CACEGHDATTPYEQYF. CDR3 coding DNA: TGTGCCTGTGAGGGACATGATGCCACAACTCCATACGAGCAGTACTTC.

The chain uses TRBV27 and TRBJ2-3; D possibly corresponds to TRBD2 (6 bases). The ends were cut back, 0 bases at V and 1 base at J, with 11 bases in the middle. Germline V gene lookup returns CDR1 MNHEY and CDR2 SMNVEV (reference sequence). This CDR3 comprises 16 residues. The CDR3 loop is CASSLSTGGGTDTQYF. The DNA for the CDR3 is TGTGCCAGCAGTTTATCGACCGGGGGTGGCACAGATACGCAGTATTTT.

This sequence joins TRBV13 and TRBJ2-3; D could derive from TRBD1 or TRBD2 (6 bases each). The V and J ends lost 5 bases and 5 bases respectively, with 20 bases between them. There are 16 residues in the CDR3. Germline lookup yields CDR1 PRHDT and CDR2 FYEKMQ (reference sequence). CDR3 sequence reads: CASSPGGWGQGDTQYF. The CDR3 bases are TGTGCCAGCAGCCCCGGGGGCTGGGGGCAAGGAGATACGCAGTATTTT.

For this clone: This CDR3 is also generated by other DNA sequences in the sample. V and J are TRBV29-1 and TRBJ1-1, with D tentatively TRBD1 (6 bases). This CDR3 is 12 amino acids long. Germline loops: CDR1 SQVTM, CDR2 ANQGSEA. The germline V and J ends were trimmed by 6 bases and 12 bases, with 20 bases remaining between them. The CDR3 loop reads CSVDRGRGTSFF. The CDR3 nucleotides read TGCAGCGTCGATCGCGGCAGGGGAACGTCTTTCTTT.

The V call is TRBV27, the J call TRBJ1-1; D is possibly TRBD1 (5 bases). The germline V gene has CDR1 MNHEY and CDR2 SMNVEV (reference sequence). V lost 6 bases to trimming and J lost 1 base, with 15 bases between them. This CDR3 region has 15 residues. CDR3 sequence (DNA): TGTGCCAGCAGGGGATACGTCGACAGGAACACTGAAGCTTTCTTT. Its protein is CASRGYVDRNTEAFF.

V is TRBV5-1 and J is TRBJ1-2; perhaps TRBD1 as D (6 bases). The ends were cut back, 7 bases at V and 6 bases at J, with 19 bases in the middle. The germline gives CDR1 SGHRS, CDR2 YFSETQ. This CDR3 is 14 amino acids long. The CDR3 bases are TGCGCCAGCGGACCGCGGGGGCGGAGAGATGGCTACACCTTC. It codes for CASGPRGRRDGYTF.

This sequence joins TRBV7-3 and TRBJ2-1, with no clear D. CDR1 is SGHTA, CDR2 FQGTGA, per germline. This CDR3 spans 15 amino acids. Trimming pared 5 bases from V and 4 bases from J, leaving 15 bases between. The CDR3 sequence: CASSDVASSYNEQFF. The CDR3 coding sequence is TGTGCCAGCAGCGATGTGGCCTCCTCTTACAATGAGCAGTTCTTC.